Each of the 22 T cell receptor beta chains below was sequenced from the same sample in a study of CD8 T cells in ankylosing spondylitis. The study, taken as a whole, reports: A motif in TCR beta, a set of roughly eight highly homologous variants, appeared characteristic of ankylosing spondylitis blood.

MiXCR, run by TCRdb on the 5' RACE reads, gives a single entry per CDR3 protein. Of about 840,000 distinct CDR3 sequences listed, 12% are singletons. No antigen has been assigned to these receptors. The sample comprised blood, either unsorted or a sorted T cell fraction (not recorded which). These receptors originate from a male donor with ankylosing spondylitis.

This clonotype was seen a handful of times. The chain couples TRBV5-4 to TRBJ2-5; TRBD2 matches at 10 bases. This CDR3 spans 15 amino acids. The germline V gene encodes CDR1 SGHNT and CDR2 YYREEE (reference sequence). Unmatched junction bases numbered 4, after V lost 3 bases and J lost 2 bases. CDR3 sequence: CASSSATSGQETQYF. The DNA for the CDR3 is TGTGCCAGCAGCTCGGCGACTAGCGGGCAAGAGACCCAGTACTTC.

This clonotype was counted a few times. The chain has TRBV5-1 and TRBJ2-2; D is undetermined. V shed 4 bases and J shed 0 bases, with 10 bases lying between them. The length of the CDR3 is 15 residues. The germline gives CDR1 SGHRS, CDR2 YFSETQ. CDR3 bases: TGCGCCAGCAGCCCAATAAGGCCGAACACCGGGGAGCTGTTTTTT. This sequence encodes CASSPIRPNTGELFF.

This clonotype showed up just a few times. CDR3 in amino acids: CASTRGGNQPQHF. The CDR3 DNA is TGTGCCAGCACGCGGGGGGGCAATCAGCCCCAGCATTTT. This chain uses TRBV6-1 with TRBJ1-5; D perhaps matches TRBD1 (5 bases). Germline CDR1 MNHNS, CDR2 SASEGT. The V end lost 7 bases, the J end lost 2 bases, and 9 bases lay between the germline ends. The CDR3 loop spans 13 amino acids.

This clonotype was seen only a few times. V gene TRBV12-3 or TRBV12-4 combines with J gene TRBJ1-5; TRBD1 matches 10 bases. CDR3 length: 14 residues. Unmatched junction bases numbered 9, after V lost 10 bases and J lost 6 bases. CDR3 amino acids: CAIGGTGVTQPQHF. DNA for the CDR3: TGTGCCATAGGGGGGACAGGGGTTACTCAGCCCCAGCATTTT.

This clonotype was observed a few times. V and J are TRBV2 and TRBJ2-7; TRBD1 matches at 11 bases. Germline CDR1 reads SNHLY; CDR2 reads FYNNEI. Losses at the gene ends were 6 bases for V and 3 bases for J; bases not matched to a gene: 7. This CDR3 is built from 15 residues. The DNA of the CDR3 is TGTGCCAGCAGGGCAGGACAGGGGGCACTCTACGAGCAGTACTTC. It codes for CASRAGQGALYEQYF.

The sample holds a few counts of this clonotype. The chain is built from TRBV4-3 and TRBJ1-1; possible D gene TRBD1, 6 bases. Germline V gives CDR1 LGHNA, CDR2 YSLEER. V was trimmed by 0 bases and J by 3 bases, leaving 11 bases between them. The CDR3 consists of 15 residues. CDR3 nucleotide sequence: TGCGCCAGCAGCCAAGATAGCAGGGGAGACACTGAAGCTTTCTTT. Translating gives CASSQDSRGDTEAFF.

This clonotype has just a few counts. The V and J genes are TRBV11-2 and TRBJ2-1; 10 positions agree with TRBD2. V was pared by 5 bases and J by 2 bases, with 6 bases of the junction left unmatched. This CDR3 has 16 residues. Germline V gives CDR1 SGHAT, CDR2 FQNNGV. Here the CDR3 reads CASSPTGTSAYNEQFF. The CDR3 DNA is TGTGCCAGCAGCCCGACCGGGACTAGCGCCTACAATGAGCAGTTCTTC.

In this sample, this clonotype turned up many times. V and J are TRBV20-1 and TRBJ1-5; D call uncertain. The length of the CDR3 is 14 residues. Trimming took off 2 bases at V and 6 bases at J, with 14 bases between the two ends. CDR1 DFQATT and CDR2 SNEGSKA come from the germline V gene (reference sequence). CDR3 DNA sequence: TGCAGTGCTAGATACGGCGTTTTAGGTCAGCCCCAGCATTTT. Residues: CSARYGVLGQPQHF.

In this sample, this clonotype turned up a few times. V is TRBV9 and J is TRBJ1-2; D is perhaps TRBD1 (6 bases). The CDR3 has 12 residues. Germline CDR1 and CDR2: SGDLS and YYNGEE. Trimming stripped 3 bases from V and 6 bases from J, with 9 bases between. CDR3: CASSAYRDGYTF. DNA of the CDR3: TGTGCCAGCAGCGCGTACAGGGATGGCTACACCTTC.

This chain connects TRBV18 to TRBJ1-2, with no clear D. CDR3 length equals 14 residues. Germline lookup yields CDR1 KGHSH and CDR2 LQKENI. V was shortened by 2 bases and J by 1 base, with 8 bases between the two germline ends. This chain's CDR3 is CASSPIRDNYGYTF. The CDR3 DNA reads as TGTGCCAGCTCACCAATCCGGGATAACTATGGCTACACCTTC. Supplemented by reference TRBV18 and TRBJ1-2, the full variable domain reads NAGVMQNPRHLVRRRGQEARLRCSPMKGHSHVYWYRQLPEEGLKFMVYLQKENIIDESGMPKERFSAEFPKEGPSILRIQQVVRGDSAAYFCASSPIRDNYGYTFGSGTRLTVV.

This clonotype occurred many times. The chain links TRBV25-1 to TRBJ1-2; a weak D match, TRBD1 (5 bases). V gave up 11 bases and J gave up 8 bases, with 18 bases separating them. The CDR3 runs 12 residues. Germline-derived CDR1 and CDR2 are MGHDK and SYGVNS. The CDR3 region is CAATGGGRGYTF. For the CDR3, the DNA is TGTGCCGCCACAGGCGGGGGTCGAGGCTACACCTTC.

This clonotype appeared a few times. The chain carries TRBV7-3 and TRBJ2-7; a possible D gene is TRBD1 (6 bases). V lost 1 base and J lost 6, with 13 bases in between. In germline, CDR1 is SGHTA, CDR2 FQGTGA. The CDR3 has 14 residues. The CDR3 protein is CASSLNQGTPEQYF. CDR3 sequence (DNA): TGTGCCAGCAGCTTAAACCAGGGGACCCCCGAGCAGTACTTC.

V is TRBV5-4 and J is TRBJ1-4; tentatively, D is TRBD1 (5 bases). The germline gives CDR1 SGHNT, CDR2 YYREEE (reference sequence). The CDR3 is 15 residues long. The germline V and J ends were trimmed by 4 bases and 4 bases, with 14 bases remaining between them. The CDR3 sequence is CASSLTTEDNEKLFF. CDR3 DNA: TGTGCCAGCAGCCTAACGACAGAAGATAATGAAAAACTGTTTTTT.

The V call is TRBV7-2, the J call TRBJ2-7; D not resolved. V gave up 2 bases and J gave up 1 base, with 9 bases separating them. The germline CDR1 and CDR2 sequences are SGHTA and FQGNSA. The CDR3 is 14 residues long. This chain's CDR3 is CASSLWSSSYEQYF. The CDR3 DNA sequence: TGTGCCAGCAGCTTATGGAGCAGTTCCTACGAGCAGTACTTC.

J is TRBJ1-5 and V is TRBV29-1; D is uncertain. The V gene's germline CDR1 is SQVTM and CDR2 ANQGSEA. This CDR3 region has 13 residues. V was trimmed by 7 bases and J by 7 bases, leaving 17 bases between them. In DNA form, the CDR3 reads TGCAGCGCCCAGTCGGGATCATGGCAGCCCCAGCATTTT. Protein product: CSAQSGSWQPQHF. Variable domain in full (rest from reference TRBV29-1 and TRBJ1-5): SAVISQKPSRDICQRGTSLTIQCQVDSQVTMMFWYRQQPGQSLTLIATANQGSEATYESGFVIDKFPISRPNLTFSTLTVSNMSPEDSSIYLCSAQSGSWQPQHFGDGTRLSIL.

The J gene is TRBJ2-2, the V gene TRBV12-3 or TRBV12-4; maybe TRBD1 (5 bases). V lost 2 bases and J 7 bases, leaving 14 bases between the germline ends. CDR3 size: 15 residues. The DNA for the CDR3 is TGTGCCAGCAGTTTAAGTGCCTTCAGGGTCGGGGAGCTGTTTTTT. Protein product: CASSLSAFRVGELFF.

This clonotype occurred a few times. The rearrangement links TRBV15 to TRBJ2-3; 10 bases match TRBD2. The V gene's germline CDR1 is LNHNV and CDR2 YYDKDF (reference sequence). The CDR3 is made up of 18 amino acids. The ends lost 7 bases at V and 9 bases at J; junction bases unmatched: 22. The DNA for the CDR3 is TGTGCCACCAAGATAGGACTAGCGGTGCTAGGCCCTACGGGGACGCAGTATTTT. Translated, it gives CATKIGLAVLGPTGTQYF.

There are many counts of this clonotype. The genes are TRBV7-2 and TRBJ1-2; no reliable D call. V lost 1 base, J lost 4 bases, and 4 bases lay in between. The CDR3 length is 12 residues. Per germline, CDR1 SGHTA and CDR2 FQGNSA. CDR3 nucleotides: TGTGCCAGCAGCTTAGGGACCTATGGCTACACCTTC. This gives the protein CASSLGTYGYTF.

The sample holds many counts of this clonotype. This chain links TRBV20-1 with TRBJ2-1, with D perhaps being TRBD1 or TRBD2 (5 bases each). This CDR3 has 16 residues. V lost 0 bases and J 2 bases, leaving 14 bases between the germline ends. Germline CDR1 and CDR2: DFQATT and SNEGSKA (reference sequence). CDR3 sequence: CSARDVGTPPYNEQFF. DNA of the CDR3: TGCAGTGCTAGAGATGTTGGGACCCCCCCCTACAATGAGCAGTTCTTC.

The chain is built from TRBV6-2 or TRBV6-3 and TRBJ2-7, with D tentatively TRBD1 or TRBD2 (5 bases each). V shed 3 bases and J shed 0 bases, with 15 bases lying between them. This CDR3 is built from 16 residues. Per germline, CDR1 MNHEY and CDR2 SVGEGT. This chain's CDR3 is CASSYYGGIYSYEQYF. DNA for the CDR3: TGTGCCAGCAGTTATTATGGGGGAATTTACTCCTACGAGCAGTACTTC.

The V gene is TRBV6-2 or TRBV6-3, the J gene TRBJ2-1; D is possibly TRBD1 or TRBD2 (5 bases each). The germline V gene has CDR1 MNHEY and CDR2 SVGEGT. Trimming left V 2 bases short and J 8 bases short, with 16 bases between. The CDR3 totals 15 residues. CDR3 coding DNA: TGTGCCAGCAGTTACGGGTGGGGCGGGTCGCATGAGCAGTTCTTC. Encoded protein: CASSYGWGGSHEQFF.

The CDR3 here is CASSRSRNEQYF. CDR3 coding DNA: TGTGCCAGCAGCCGGAGCCGTAACGAGCAGTACTTC. This chain connects TRBV7-2 to TRBJ2-7, with D unclear. Germline V lookup: CDR1 SGHTA, CDR2 FQGNSA. There are 12 residues in the CDR3. With 5 bases removed from V and 5 bases from J, the gap between germline ends came to 10 bases.